The 10 T cell receptor beta chains reported below all come from one sample, sequenced in a study of T-cell memory formation after mild COVID-19. TCRdb passed the 5' RACE reads through MiXCR, listing each CDR3 protein once. The sample lists over 300,000 distinct CDR3 sequences; 20% to 25% were seen once. Sequencing was done on a sample of PBMCs or a T cell subset sorted from them (not recorded which). The source of these receptors is a man younger than 35 who had mild COVID-19 (a few samples of this study predate the infection). Cell type and time point are not known.

A few counts support this clonotype. V usage is TRBV20-1 and J usage is TRBJ2-3, with a tentative D call TRBD1 (6 bases). V lost 0 bases and J 0 bases, leaving 10 bases between the germline ends. The CDR3 has 15 amino acids. CDR1 is DFQATT, CDR2 SNEGSKA, per germline (reference sequence). The CDR3 sequence: CSARDRGISTDTQYF. The CDR3 DNA follows: TGCAGTGCTAGAGATAGGGGGATTAGCACAGATACGCAGTATTTT.

This clonotype was counted only a few times. This rearrangement joins TRBV12-3 or TRBV12-4 to TRBJ1-5, with TRBD1 identical over 7 bases. The CDR3 has 15 residues. The J segment lost 3 bases and the V segment lost 5 bases, leaving 7 bases of the junction unmatched. The chain's CDR3 is CASSRQGLDNQPQHF. The CDR3 DNA reads as TGTGCCAGCAGTAGACAGGGACTTGACAATCAGCCCCAGCATTTT.

This rearrangement joins TRBV7-2 to TRBJ2-7; the match to TRBD2 covers 8 bases. Trimming removed 6 bases from V and 2 bases from J; junction bases left unmatched: 6. Germline CDR1 is SGHTA and CDR2 is FQGNSA. The CDR3 is made up of 14 amino acids. CDR3 loop: CASRAAGGAYEQYF. In nucleotides, the CDR3 is TGTGCCAGCAGGGCTGCGGGGGGCGCCTACGAGCAGTACTTC.

In its sample, this clonotype was seen a few times. The rearrangement links TRBV20-1 to TRBJ1-1; D might be TRBD1 (5 bases). Germline V gives CDR1 DFQATT, CDR2 SNEGSKA (reference sequence). The V and J ends lost 2 bases and 1 base respectively, with 8 bases between them. The CDR3 is 13 residues long. CDR3 sequence: CSARPDRNTEAFF. For the CDR3, the DNA is TGCAGTGCTAGACCAGACAGGAACACTGAAGCTTTCTTT.

The rearrangement joins TRBV6-5 to TRBJ1-4; 9 bases fit TRBD1. V was clipped by 5 bases and J by 7 bases; unmatched bases: 14. Germline CDR1 MNHEY, CDR2 SVGAGI. The CDR3 runs 17 residues. The CDR3 sequence: CASSPPPWTGAREKLFF. CDR3 nucleotide sequence: TGTGCCAGCAGTCCGCCACCCTGGACAGGGGCCCGTGAAAAACTGTTTTTT.

There are many counts of this clonotype. This chain uses TRBV18 with TRBJ2-2, with D possibly TRBD2 on 6 matching bases. Germline V gives CDR1 KGHSH, CDR2 LQKENI. V was pared by 0 bases and J by 5 bases, with 10 bases between. CDR3 length equals 15 residues. CDR3 in amino acids: CASSPPRGGTGELFF. As DNA, the CDR3 is TGTGCCAGCTCACCACCGCGGGGCGGGACCGGGGAGCTGTTTTTT.

This clonotype was detected many times. J is TRBJ2-1 and V is TRBV24-1; D is perhaps TRBD2 (5 bases). The CDR3 runs 16 residues. Trimming shortened V by 4 bases and J by 1 base, and 13 bases separated the two germline ends. Germline V lookup: CDR1 KGHDR, CDR2 SFDVKD. CDR3 sequence: CATSDRGARSYNEQFF. As DNA, the CDR3 is TGTGCCACCAGTGACCGGGGAGCCAGGTCCTACAATGAGCAGTTCTTC.

This clonotype was counted a few times. The V call is TRBV27, the J call TRBJ1-5; maybe TRBD1 (5 bases). The CDR3 sequence is 14 residues long. V was pared by 4 bases and J by 4 bases, with 11 bases between. The germline gives CDR1 MNHEY, CDR2 SMNVEV (reference sequence). The CDR3 is CASSSYGGNQPQHF. The DNA for the CDR3 is TGTGCCAGCAGTTCCTATGGGGGGAATCAGCCCCAGCATTTT.

This clonotype was seen a handful of times. This chain links TRBV6-5 with TRBJ2-2; D gene ambiguous. The germline gives CDR1 MNHEY, CDR2 SVGAGI. This CDR3 has 12 amino acids. Trimming removed 7 bases at V and 5 bases at J, with 8 bases between. The DNA for the CDR3 is TGTGCCAGCATCGGGTGGACCGGGGAGCTGTTTTTT. Encoded protein: CASIGWTGELFF.

The chain couples TRBV12-3 or TRBV12-4 to TRBJ1-2; 7 positions match TRBD1. This CDR3 has 13 amino acids. The ends lost 6 bases at V and 7 bases at J; junction bases unmatched: 8. The CDR3 sequence is CASSRQGIRGYTF. For the CDR3, the DNA is TGTGCCAGCAGCCGACAGGGAATTCGTGGCTACACCTTC.